The T cell receptor (beta chain) under discussion was sequenced for a study of shared clonotypes between healthy human individuals. Whole-study context: CD4 naive cells filled three plates per donor, CD4 memory three, CD8 naive two and CD8 memory one. Broader study findings: About 5% of naive CD4 clonotypes were shared across several donors. Large sequencing depth failed to make sorted-subset sequencing complete, rarefaction showed.

Terminally differentiated effector memory CD45RA+ cells were left out of the naive CD8 fraction, which was CD45RO-negative and positively selected for CCR7. Donors, without exception, were Caucasian adults residing in Nashville, Tennessee. With regard to this clone: Its specificity is unknown. Within the sample, other DNA sequences also encode this same CDR3.

Clones were read by immunoSEQ multiplex PCR, and TCRdb kept only the in-frame ones, dropping some. The data hold around 2,000,000 clones, with about 95% observed a single time. Germline V CDR1 and CDR2: SGHAT, FQNNGV. This CDR3 spans 14 amino acids. Unmatched junction bases numbered 0, after V lost 4 bases and J lost 0 bases. Material for sequencing was naive CD8+ T cells sorted from blood. J is TRBJ2-7 and V is TRBV11-2; the match to TRBD1 covers 10 bases. The TCR was taken from a man aged 18 to 30 in good health. This CDR3 reads CASSWDRGSYEQYF. CDR3 nucleotide sequence: TGTGCCAGCAGCTGGGACAGGGGCTCCTACGAGCAGTACTTC.